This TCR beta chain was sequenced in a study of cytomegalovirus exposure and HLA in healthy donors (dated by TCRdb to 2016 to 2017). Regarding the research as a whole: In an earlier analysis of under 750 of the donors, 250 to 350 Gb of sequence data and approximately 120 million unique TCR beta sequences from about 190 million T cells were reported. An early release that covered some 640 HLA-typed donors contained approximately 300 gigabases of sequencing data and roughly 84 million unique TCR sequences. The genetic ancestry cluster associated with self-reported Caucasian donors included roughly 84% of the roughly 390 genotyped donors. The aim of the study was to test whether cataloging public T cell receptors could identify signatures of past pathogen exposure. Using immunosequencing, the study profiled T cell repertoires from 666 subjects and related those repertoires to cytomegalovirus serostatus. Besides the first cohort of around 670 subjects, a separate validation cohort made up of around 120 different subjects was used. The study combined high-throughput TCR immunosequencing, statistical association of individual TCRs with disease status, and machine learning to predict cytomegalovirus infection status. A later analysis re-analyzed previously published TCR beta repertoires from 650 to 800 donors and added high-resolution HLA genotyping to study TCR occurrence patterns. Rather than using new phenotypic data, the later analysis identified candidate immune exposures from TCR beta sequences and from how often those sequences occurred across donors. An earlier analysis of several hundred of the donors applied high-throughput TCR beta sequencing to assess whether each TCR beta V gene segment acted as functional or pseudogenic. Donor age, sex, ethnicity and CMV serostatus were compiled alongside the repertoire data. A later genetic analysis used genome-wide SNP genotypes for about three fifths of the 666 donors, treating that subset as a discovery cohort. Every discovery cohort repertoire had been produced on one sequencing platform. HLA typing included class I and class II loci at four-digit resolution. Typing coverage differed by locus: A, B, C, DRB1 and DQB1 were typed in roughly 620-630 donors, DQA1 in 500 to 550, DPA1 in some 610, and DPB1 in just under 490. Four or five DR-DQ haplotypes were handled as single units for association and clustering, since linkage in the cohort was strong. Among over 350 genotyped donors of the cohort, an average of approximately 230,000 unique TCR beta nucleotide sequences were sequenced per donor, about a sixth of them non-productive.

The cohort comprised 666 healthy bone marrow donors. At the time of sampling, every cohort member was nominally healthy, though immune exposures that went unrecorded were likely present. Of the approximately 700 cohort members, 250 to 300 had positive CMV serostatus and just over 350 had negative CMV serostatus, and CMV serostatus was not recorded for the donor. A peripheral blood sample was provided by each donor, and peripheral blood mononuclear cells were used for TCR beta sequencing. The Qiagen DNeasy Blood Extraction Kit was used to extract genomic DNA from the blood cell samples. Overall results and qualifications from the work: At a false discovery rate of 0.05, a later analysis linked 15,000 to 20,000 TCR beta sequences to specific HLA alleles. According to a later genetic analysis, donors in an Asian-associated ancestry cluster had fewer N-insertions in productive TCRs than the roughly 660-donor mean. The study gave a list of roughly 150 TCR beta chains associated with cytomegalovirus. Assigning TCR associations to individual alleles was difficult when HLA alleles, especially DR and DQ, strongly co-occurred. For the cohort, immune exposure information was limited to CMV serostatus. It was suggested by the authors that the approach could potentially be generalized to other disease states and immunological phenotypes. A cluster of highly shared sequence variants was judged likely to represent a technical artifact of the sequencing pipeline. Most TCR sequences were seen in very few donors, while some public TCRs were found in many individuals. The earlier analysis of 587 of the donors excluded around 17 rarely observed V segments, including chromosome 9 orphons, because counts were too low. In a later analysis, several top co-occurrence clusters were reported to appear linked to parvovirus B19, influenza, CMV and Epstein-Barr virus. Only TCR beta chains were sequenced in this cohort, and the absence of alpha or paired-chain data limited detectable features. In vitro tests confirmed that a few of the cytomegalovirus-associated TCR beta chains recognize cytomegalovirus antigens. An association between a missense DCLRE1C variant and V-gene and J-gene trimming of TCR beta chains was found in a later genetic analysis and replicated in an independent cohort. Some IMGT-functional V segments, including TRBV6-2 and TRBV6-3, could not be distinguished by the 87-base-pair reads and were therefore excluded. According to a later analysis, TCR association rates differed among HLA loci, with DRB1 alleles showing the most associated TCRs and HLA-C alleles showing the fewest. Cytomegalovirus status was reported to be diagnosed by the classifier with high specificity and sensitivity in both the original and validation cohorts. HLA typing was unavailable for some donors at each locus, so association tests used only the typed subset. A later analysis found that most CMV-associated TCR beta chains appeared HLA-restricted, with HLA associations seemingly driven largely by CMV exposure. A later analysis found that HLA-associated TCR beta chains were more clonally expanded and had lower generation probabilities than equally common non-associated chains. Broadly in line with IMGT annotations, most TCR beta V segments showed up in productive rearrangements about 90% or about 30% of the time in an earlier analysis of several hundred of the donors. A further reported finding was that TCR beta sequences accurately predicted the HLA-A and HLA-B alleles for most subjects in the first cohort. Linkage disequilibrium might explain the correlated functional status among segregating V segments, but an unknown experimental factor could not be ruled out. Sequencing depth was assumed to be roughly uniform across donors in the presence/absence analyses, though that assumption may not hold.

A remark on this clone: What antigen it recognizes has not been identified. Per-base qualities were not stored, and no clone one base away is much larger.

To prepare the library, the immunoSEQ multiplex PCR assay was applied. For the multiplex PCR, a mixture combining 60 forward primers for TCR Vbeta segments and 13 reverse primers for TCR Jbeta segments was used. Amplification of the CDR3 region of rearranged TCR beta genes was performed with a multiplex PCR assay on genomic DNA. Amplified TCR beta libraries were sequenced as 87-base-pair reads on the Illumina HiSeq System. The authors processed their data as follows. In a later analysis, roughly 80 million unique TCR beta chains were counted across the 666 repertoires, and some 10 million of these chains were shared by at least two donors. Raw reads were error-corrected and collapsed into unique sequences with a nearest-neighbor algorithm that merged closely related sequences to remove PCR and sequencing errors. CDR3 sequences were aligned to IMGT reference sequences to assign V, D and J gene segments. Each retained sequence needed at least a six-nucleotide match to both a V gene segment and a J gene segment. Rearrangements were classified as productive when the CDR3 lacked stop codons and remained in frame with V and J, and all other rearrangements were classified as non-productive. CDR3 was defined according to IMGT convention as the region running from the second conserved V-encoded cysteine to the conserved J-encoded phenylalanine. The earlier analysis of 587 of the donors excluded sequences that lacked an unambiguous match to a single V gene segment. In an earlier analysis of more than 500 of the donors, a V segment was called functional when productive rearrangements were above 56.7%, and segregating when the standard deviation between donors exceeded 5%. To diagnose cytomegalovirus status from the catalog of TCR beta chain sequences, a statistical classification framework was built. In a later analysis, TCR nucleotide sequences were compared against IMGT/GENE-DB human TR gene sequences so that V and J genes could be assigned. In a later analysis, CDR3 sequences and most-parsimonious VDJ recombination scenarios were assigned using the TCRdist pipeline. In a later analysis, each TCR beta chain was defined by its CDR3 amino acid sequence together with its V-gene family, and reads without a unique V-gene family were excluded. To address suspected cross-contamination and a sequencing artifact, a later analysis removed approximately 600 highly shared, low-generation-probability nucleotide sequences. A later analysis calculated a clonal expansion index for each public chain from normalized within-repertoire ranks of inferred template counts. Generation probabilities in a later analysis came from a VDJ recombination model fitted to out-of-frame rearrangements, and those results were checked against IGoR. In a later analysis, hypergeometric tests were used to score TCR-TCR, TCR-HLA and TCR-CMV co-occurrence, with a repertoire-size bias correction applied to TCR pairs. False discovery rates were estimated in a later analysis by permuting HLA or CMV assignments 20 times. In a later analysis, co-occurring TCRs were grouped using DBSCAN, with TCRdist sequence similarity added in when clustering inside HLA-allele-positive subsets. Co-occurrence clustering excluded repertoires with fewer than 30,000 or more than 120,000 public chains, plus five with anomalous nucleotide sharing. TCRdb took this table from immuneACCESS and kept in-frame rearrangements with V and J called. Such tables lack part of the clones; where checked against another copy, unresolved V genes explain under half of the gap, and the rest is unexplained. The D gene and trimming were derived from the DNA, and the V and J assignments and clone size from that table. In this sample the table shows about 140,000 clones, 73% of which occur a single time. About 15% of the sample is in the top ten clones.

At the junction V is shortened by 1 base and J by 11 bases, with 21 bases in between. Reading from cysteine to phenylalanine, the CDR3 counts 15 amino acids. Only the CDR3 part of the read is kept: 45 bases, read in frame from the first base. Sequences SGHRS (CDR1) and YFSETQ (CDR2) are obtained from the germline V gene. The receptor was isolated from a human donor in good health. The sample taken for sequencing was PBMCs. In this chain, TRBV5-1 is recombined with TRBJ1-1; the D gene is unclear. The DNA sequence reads TGCGCCAGCAGCTTGCTCCAATCTGGCGGAAGGCTGGCTTTCTTT. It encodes CASSLLQSGGRLAFF.